This T cell receptor beta chain was sequenced during a study of blood T cells in healthy people across ages. Whole-study findings and limits: More naive CD4+ cells and higher diversity marked long-lived donors relative to aged donors. TCR beta diversity per million T cells fell roughly linearly with age.

Remarks on this clonotype: Its antigen is not identified.

Trimming cost V 1 base and J 3 bases; bases outside gene matches: 11. The CDR3 runs to 16 residues. Looked up from germline, CDR1 is DFQATT and CDR2 is SNEGSKA (reference sequence). With a J-beta primer mix and a sample-barcoded 5' primer, a second PCR ran 7 to 11 cycles. A tag from a template-switch adaptor with 12 random nucleotides marked each cDNA molecule. One entry per CDR3 protein, called by TCRdb with MiXCR from the 5' RACE reads. The table includes 780,000 or so distinct CDR3 sequences, 53% detected once. V usage is TRBV20-1 and J usage is TRBJ2-7; 8 bases are shared with TRBD1. The receptor's source is a man older than 75 in good health. Material: blood. The CDR3 loop is CSARVLGGQVVYEQYF. The CDR3 region has the DNA TGCAGTGCTAGAGTTCTTGGGGGACAGGTAGTCTACGAGCAGTACTTC.